Shown below are 8 T cell receptor beta chains from a single sample sequenced in a study of shared clonotypes between healthy human individuals. Produced via immunoSEQ multiplex PCR; TCRdb's table is partial and in-frame only. This table has hundreds of thousands of clones, roughly 80% appearing once. Sequencing used PBMCs. The receptors stem from a woman between 35 and 50 years old in good health. Some clones in this sample may be carry-over from other donors' samples.

This sequence joins TRBV7-9 and TRBJ1-1, with D unresolved. V was clipped by 5 bases and J by 1 base, with 11 bases between them. Germline V gene data show CDR1 as SEHNR and CDR2 as FQNEAQ (reference sequence). The CDR3 consists of 14 residues. The CDR3 sequence: CASSALDGNTEAFF. The CDR3 nucleotides read TGTGCCAGCAGCGCTCTCGACGGGAACACTGAAGCTTTCTTT.

The chain has TRBV27 and TRBJ2-7; D is undetermined. Trimming cost V 11 bases and J 4 bases, with 15 bases left between them. CDR1 is MNHEY, CDR2 SMNVEV, per germline (reference sequence). This CDR3 is built from 12 residues. This CDR3 is CAAKMLEYEQYF. CDR3 coding DNA: TGTGCCGCCAAAATGTTAGAATACGAGCAGTACTTC.

This chain links TRBV27 with TRBJ2-5, with 8 bases matching TRBD2. The J call may be mistaken, given a closer DNA end match to TRBJ2-7. The CDR3 sequence is 11 residues long. Per the germline V gene, CDR1 is MNHEY and CDR2 is SMNVEV (reference sequence). CDR3 residues: CAIGRGNEQYF. The DNA for the CDR3 is TGTGCCATCGGGAGGGGGAACGAGCAGTACTTC.

In regard to this clone: Its ends do not fully match the called genes, so a read error is possible. This chain links TRBV30 with TRBJ1-1, with D perhaps TRBD1 (5 bases). The germline gives CDR1 GTSNPN, CDR2 SVGIG (reference sequence). The CDR3 extends over 15 amino acids. The CDR3 protein is CAWSPRGIPTATDAF. CDR3 nucleotides: TGTGCCTGGAGCCCCCGGGGTATCCCGACAGCCACCGACGCCTTT.

The chain has TRBV30 and TRBJ2-4; D may be TRBD1 (6 bases). The germline CDR1 and CDR2 sequences are GTSNPN and SVGIG (reference sequence). Trimming removed 0 bases at V and 6 bases at J, with 9 bases between. This CDR3 comprises 13 residues. CDR3 nucleotides: TGTGCCTGGAGTGTGACAGGACGAAACATTCAGTACTTC. As protein: CAWSVTGRNIQYF.

In DNA, the CDR3 is TGTGCCAGCAGTCACGACACTAGCGGGATTCTGAACTCCTACGAGCAGTACTTC. It is translated as CASSHDTSGILNSYEQYF. The chain employs TRBV28 and TRBJ2-7; TRBD2 matches 10 bases. The J segment lost 0 bases and the V segment lost 5 bases, leaving 13 bases of the junction unmatched. CDR1 is MDHEN and CDR2 is SYDVKM in the germline V gene. The CDR3 runs 18 residues.

The J gene is TRBJ2-3, the V gene TRBV2, with unresolved D. V was pared by 1 base and J by 4 bases, with 9 bases between. The CDR3 has 14 residues. Germline V gene sequence: CDR1 SNHLY, CDR2 FYNNEI. The CDR3 DNA reads as TGTGCCAGCAGTGAAGACGCGGAATCAGATACGCAGTATTTT. This translates into CASSEDAESDTQYF.

The genes are TRBV19 and TRBJ2-7, with 7 bases identical to TRBD2. J was trimmed by 3 bases and V by 5 bases; bases with no gene match: 7. CDR1 and CDR2 from the germline V gene are LNHDA and SQIVND (reference sequence). The CDR3 runs to 14 residues. The CDR3 DNA follows: TGTGCCAGTAGTCAAGGGGCTAGCGGCTACGAGCAGTACTTC. It is translated as CASSQGASGYEQYF.